This T cell receptor beta chain was observed in a study of blood T cell repertoires in COVID-19. Study summary: COVID-19 samples from acute and convalescent phases originated in the United States, Italy and Spain. PBMCs, B-cell-depleted T cells, or T cells provided the cDNA or gDNA that made up the material.

Germline V gene data show CDR1 as SGHRS and CDR2 as YFSETQ. The CDR3 is 16 residues long. Trimming removed 0 bases at V and 0 bases at J, with 12 bases between. Original handling: Counts of nucleated cells, estimated from reference gene primer amplification, were obtained. The method was immunoSEQ multiplex PCR; TCRdb's version includes in-frame clones alone and lacks a portion of them. V, J and clone size reflect that table, while D and trimming were determined from the DNA. The profile shows around 260,000 clones, approximately 89% of them singletons. Sample: peripheral blood. This TCR came from a woman aged 45-59 years with acute or convalescent COVID-19. This chain uses TRBV5-1 with TRBJ1-1; maybe TRBD1 (6 bases). The CDR3: CASSLGRGALNTEAFF. The CDR3 region has the DNA TGCGCCAGCAGCTTGGGCAGGGGTGCCCTGAACACTGAAGCTTTCTTT.